The 11 T cell receptor beta chains reported below all come from one sample, sequenced in a study of T cell repertoires in cytomegalovirus infection. TCRdb redid the calling of the reads with MiXCR, one entry per CDR3 protein. Of about 450,000 distinct CDR3 sequences listed, roughly 31% are singletons. The material sequenced was PBMCs. The receptors come from a human donor in good health (CMV status not recorded). Some clones in this sample may be carry-over from other donors' samples.

The J gene is TRBJ1-1, the V gene TRBV5-4; 9 positions agree with TRBD1. Trimming took 3 bases from V and 6 from J; bases not matched to a gene: 9. From germline, CDR1 is SGHNT and CDR2 YYREEE (reference sequence). The CDR3 runs to 15 residues. CDR3 loop: CASSSGQGPESEAFF. In nucleotides, the CDR3 is TGTGCCAGCAGCTCCGGACAGGGGCCCGAATCTGAAGCTTTCTTT.

The rearrangement uses TRBV20-1 and TRBJ2-3; D assignment may be TRBD1 or TRBD2 (5 bases each). CDR1 and CDR2 (germline): DFQATT, SNEGSKA (reference sequence). Trimming shortened V by 5 bases and J by 5 bases, and 23 bases separated the two germline ends. There are 16 residues in the CDR3. The CDR3 nucleotides are TGCAGTGCTGATCTCCCTGGGGCGGGCTGGGGAGATACGCAGTATTTT. This translates into CSADLPGAGWGDTQYF.

This clonotype occurred many times. The chain recombines TRBV7-6 with TRBJ2-7; 9 bases are shared with TRBD1. The ends lost 5 bases at V and 1 base at J; junction bases unmatched: 6. Germline lookup yields CDR1 SGHVS and CDR2 FNYEAQ. This CDR3 is built from 15 residues. CDR3 sequence reads: CASSRTGTGSYEQYF. CDR3 nucleotide sequence: TGTGCCAGCAGCCGAACCGGGACAGGGTCCTACGAGCAGTACTTC.

Turning to this clonotype: A read error may account for a junction end that differs from germline. The chain employs TRBV12-3 or TRBV12-4 and TRBJ2-7, with TRBD1 matching 9 bases. CDR3 size: 16 residues. The CDR3 nucleotides are TGTGCCAGCAGCCCTATGGACAGGGGCCTCGCCTACGAGCAGTGCTTC. It is translated as CASSPMDRGLAYEQCF.

This clonotype was observed at least ten times. The genes are TRBV2 and TRBJ2-7, with TRBD1 identical over 9 bases. The V gene end was trimmed by 6 bases and the J gene end by 2 bases; junction bases not matched to a gene: 2. The germline gives CDR1 SNHLY, CDR2 FYNNEI. The CDR3 has 13 residues. The CDR3 reads CASSGQGTYEQYF. The CDR3 DNA reads TGTGCCAGCAGCGGACAGGGGACCTACGAGCAGTACTTC.

This clonotype was seen a single time. V gene TRBV19 combines with J gene TRBJ1-6; D gene ambiguous. The CDR3 is 13 residues long. The V gene lost 7 bases and the J gene lost 10 bases, with 14 bases spanning the gap. From germline, CDR1 is LNHDA and CDR2 SQIVND (reference sequence). The CDR3 region is CASNGVRLSPLHF. CDR3 nucleotide sequence: TGTGCCAGTAATGGGGTCCGGCTATCACCCCTCCACTTT.

V and J are TRBV6-5 and TRBJ2-1, with TRBD2 matching 13 bases. V was pared by 7 bases and J by 10 bases, with 7 bases of the junction left unmatched. The CDR3 totals 14 residues. Per the germline V gene, CDR1 is MNHEY and CDR2 is SVGAGI. The CDR3 spells CASKLAGGPGEQFF. The CDR3, as DNA: TGTGCCAGCAAACTAGCGGGGGGGCCTGGGGAGCAGTTCTTC.

The J gene is TRBJ1-1, the V gene TRBV2, with 10 bases matching TRBD1. V dropped 5 bases and J dropped 4; count of bases not matched to a gene: 4. CDR1 is SNHLY and CDR2 is FYNNEI in the germline V gene. CDR3 size: 14 residues. The CDR3 is CASSTDRGPTEAFF. In DNA form, the CDR3 reads TGTGCCAGCAGTACCGACAGGGGGCCCACTGAAGCTTTCTTT.

The chain couples TRBV24-1 to TRBJ1-1, with D tentatively TRBD1 (6 bases). Trimming removed 5 bases from V and 0 bases from J, with 9 bases in between. Germline lookup yields CDR1 KGHDR and CDR2 SFDVKD. CDR3 length: 14 amino acids. The CDR3: CATSVGGLNTEAFF. The CDR3 DNA follows: TGTGCCACCAGTGTCGGGGGGCTGAACACTGAAGCTTTCTTT.

This clonotype occurred many times. The rearrangement joins TRBV7-2 to TRBJ2-5; tentative D call: TRBD1 (5 bases). In germline, CDR1 is SGHTA, CDR2 FQGNSA. The length of the CDR3 is 14 residues. The V end lost 1 base, the J end lost 2 bases, and 8 bases lay between the germline ends. CDR3 in amino acids: CASSLEGVQETQYF. CDR3 DNA: TGTGCCAGCAGCTTAGAAGGGGTACAAGAGACCCAGTACTTC.

The chain joins TRBV19 to TRBJ1-5, with no clear D. The V gene lost 2 bases and the J gene lost 2 bases, with 10 bases spanning the gap. CDR3 length: 15 residues. Germline lookup yields CDR1 LNHDA and CDR2 SQIVND (reference sequence). The CDR3 coding sequence is TGTGCCAGTAGTATATCCCTTGGGGGCAATCAGCCCCAGCATTTT. Translation: CASSISLGGNQPQHF.